This passage covers 10 T cell receptor beta chains from one sample sequenced in a study of early T cells in non-severe SARS-CoV-2 infection. MiXCR, applied by TCRdb to the 5' RACE reads, yields one record per CDR3 protein. This table holds around 33,000 distinct CDR3 sequences, 4.7% found once. Specimen: whole blood. Receptors originate from an adult who was a healthcare worker with PCR-confirmed SARS-CoV-2 infection or an uninfected control (not recorded which).

Many counts were recorded for this clonotype. The genes are TRBV29-1 and TRBJ2-2, with a possible D match to TRBD1 (6 bases). With 3 bases removed from V and 4 bases from J, the gap between germline ends came to 9 bases. Germline V CDR1 and CDR2: SQVTM, ANQGSEA. CDR3 length equals 13 residues. The CDR3 region has the DNA TGCAGCGTTGAGGGACAACTCACCGGGGAGCTGTTTTTT. It yields the protein CSVEGQLTGELFF.

This clonotype was picked up many times. The rearrangement joins TRBV12-3 or TRBV12-4 to TRBJ2-7; D unresolved. The CDR3 totals 12 residues. Trimming took 0 bases from V and 4 from J, leaving 4 bases between them. Here the CDR3 DNA reads TGTGCCAGCAGTTTAGCTGGATACGAGCAGTACTTC. This gives the protein CASSLAGYEQYF.

The sample holds many counts of this clonotype. The chain joins TRBV20-1 to TRBJ1-6, with TRBD1 matching 9 bases. The CDR3 is 15 residues long. The germline V gene encodes CDR1 DFQATT and CDR2 SNEGSKA (reference sequence). Losses at the gene ends were 4 bases for V and 7 bases for J; bases not matched to a gene: 8. The CDR3 bases are TGCAGTGCTAACGTGGGGACAGGGCGGAATTCACCCCTCCACTTT. Translated: CSANVGTGRNSPLHF.

This chain connects TRBV7-8 to TRBJ2-7; 11 bases fit TRBD1. The CDR3 is 14 residues long. V shed 5 bases, J shed 6 bases, and the junction held 6 bases outside the gene matches. Germline CDR1 SGHVS, CDR2 FQNEAQ. The CDR3: CASSPGQGGLEQYF. CDR3 coding DNA: TGTGCCAGCAGCCCGGGACAGGGGGGTCTCGAGCAGTACTTC.

This clonotype has a count of ten or more. This chain connects TRBV7-3 to TRBJ2-5; perhaps D is TRBD1 or TRBD2 (5 bases each). The germline V gene encodes CDR1 SGHTA and CDR2 FQGTGA. The germline V and J ends were trimmed by 5 bases and 6 bases, with 16 bases remaining between them. The CDR3 sequence is 14 residues long. The CDR3 spells CASSPGTIQKTQYF. CDR3 in DNA: TGTGCCAGCAGCCCCGGGACCATACAAAAGACCCAGTACTTC. The full variable domain, rest sourced from reference TRBV7-3 and TRBJ2-5, is GAGVSQTPSNKVTEKGKYVELRCDPISGHTALYWYRQSLGQGPEFLIYFQGTGAADDSGLPNDRFFAVRPEGSVSTLKIQRTERGDSAVYLCASSPGTIQKTQYFGPGTRLLVL.

The chain combines TRBV3-1 with TRBJ2-2; 9 nucleotides match TRBD1. J gave up 6 bases and V 3 bases, and 5 bases lay outside the gene matches. Germline CDR1 is LGHDT and CDR2 is YNNKEL (reference sequence). This CDR3 contains 15 residues. This CDR3 reads CASSHAGTGSGELFF. The CDR3 DNA sequence: TGTGCCAGCAGCCATGCCGGGACAGGGTCCGGGGAGCTGTTTTTT.

This clonotype has ten or more counts. This chain links TRBV6-4 with TRBJ1-5; unclear D gene. Between the trimmed V and J ends, which lost 11 bases and 2 bases, there was a span of 19 bases. The germline V gene has CDR1 MRHNA and CDR2 SNTAGT. The CDR3 length is 15 residues. This CDR3 reads CAASPGIVGNQPQHF. The CDR3 nucleotides read TGTGCCGCCAGTCCAGGAATCGTCGGCAATCAGCCCCAGCATTTT.

This clonotype has more than one count but fewer than ten. This rearrangement joins TRBV12-3 or TRBV12-4 to TRBJ1-3; D remains unclear. V shed 4 bases and J shed 4 bases, with 14 bases lying between them. This CDR3 is 15 amino acids long. CDR3 region: CASSWRRFAGNTIYF. The CDR3 bases are TGTGCCAGCAGTTGGAGGAGGTTCGCGGGAAACACCATATATTTT.

The rearrangement links TRBV6-5 to TRBJ2-5; 11 nucleotides agree with TRBD2. Trimming at V came to 6 bases and at J to 6 bases, leaving 6 bases not matched to a gene. The CDR3 is 14 amino acids. CDR1 is MNHEY, CDR2 SVGAGI, per germline. The CDR3 loop is CASRLTSGAQTQYF. DNA of the CDR3: TGTGCCAGCAGGTTGACTAGCGGGGCGCAGACCCAGTACTTC.

The chain has TRBV4-3 and TRBJ1-3; TRBD1 aligns across 8 bases. The trim removed 0 bases at V and 0 bases at J, leaving 7 bases unmatched. The CDR3 contains 18 residues. Germline V lookup: CDR1 LGHNA, CDR2 YSLEER. CDR3 sequence (DNA): TGCGCCAGCAGCCAAGATAAACAGGGGGTATTCTCTGGAAACACCATATATTTT. Residues: CASSQDKQGVFSGNTIYF.